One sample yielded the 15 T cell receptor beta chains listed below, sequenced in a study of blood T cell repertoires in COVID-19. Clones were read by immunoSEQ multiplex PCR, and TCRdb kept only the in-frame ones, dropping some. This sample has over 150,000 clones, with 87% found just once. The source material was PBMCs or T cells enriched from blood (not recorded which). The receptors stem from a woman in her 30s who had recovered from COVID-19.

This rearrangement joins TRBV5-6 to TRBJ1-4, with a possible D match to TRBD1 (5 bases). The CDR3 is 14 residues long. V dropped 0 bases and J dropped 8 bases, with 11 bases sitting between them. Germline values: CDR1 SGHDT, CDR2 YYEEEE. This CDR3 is CASSLGRGGEKLFF. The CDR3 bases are TGTGCCAGCAGCTTGGGAAGGGGAGGGGAAAAACTGTTTTTT.

This CDR3 is CASSLGRAVYGYTF. CDR3 nucleotides: TGTGCCAGCAGCTTAGGCAGGGCTGTATATGGCTACACCTTC. This chain connects TRBV7-8 to TRBJ1-2, with a tentative D call TRBD1 (5 bases). Germline V lookup: CDR1 SGHVS, CDR2 FQNEAQ. With 1 base removed from V and 5 bases from J, the gap between germline ends came to 11 bases. This CDR3 region has 14 residues.

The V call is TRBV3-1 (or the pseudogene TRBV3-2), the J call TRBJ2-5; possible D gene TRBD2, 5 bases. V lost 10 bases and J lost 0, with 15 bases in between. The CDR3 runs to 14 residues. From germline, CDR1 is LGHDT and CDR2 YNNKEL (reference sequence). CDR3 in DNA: TGTGCCACCCCGGACTGTACGTACCAAGAGACCCAGTACTTC. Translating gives CATPDCTYQETQYF.

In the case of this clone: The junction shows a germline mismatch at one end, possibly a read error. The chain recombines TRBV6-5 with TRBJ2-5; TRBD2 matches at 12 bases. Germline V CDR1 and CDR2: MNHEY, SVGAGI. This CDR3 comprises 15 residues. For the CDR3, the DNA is TGTGCCAGCACTTACCGGACTAGCGGGAAAGAGACCCAGTACTTC. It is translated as CASTYRTSGKETQYF.

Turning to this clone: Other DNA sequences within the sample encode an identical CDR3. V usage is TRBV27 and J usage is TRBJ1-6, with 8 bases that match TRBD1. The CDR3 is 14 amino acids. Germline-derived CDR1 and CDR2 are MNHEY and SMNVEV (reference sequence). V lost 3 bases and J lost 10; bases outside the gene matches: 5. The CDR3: CASSFGTGGSPLHF. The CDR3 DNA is TGTGCCAGCAGTTTTGGGACAGGAGGGTCACCCCTCCACTTT.

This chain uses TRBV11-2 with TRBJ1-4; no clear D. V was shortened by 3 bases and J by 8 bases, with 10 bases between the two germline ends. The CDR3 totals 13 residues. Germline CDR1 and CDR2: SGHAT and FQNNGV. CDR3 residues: CASSFPPGEKLFF. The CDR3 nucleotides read TGTGCCAGCAGCTTCCCTCCCGGGGAAAAACTGTTTTTT.

CDR3 sequence (DNA): TGTGCCAGCAGGCCAGGGGGTTTGGGCTACACCTTC. Translated: CASRPGGLGYTF. The V call is TRBV12-3 or TRBV12-4, the J call TRBJ1-2; 7 bases match TRBD1. CDR3 size: 12 residues. Trimming at V came to 6 bases and at J to 8 bases, leaving 6 bases not matched to a gene.

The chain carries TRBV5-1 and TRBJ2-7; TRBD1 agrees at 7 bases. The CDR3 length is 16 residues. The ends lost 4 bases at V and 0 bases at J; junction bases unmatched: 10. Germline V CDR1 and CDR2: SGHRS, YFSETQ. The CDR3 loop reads CASSLTTGAHSYEQYF. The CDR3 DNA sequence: TGCGCCAGCAGCCTCACCACAGGGGCGCACTCCTACGAGCAGTACTTC.

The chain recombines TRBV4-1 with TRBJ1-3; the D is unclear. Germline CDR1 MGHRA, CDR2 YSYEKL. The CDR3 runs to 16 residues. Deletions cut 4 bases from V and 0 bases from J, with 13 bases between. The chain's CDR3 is CASSRRTDASGNTIYF. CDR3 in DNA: TGCGCCAGCAGCCGCCGAACAGATGCCTCTGGAAACACCATATATTTT.

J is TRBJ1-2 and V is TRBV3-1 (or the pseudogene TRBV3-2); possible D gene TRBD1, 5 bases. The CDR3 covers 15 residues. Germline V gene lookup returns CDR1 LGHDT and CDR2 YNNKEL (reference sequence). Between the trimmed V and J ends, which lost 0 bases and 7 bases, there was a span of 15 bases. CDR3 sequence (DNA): TGTGCCAGCAGCCAAGATACTCAGGGAGGCCGTGGCTACACCTTC. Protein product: CASSQDTQGGRGYTF.

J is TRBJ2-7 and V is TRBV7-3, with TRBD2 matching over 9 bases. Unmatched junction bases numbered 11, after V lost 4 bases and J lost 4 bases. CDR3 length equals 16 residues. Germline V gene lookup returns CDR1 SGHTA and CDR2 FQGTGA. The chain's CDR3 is CASSSLGGLAVYEQYF. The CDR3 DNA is TGTGCCAGCAGCTCTCTTGGGGGACTAGCAGTATACGAGCAGTACTTC.

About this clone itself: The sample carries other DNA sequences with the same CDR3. The CDR3 DNA is TGTGCCTGGAGCCCCGGGACTAGCGGGAGAGGGGAGACCCAGTACTTC. Its translation is CAWSPGTSGRGETQYF. This chain connects TRBV30 to TRBJ2-5; TRBD2 matches at 14 bases. With 3 bases clipped from V and 5 bases from J, the junction kept 8 bases outside the gene matches. This CDR3 region has 16 residues. The germline V gene has CDR1 GTSNPN and CDR2 SVGIG (reference sequence).

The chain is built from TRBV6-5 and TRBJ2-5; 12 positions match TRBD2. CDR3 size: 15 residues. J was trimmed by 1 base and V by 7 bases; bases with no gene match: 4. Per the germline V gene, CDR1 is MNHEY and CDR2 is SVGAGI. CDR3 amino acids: CASKTSGGTQETQYF. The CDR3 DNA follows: TGTGCCAGCAAAACTAGCGGGGGGACCCAAGAGACCCAGTACTTC.

This CDR3 reads CASSLIRQNRGNTEAFF. The CDR3 region has the DNA TGTGCCAGCAGCTTAATTCGACAGAATAGAGGGAACACTGAAGCTTTCTTT. The chain is built from TRBV7-3 and TRBJ1-1, with a weak D call TRBD1 (5 bases). V lost 1 base to trimming and J lost 1 base, with 16 bases between them. The CDR3 is 17 amino acids. Germline assignment: CDR1 SGHTA and CDR2 FQGTGA.

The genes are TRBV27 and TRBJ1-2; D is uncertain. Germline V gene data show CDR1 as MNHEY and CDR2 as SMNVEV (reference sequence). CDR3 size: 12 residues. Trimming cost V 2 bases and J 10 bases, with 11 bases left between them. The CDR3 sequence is CASSLIGVLYTF. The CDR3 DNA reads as TGTGCCAGCAGTTTAATAGGAGTTCTCTACACCTTC.